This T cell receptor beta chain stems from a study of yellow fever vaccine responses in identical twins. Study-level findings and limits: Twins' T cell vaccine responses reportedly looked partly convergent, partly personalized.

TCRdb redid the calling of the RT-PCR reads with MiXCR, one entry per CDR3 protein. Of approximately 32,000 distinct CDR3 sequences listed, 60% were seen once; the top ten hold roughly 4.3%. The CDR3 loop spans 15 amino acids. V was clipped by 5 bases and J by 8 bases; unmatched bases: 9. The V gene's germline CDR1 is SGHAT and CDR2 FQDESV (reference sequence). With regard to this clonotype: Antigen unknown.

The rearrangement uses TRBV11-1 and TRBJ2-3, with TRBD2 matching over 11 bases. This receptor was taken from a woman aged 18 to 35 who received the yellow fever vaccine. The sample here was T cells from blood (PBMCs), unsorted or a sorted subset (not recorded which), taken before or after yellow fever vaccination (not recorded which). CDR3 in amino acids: CASSSSGTSGTTQYF. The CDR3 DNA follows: TGTGCCAGCAGCAGTTCCGGGACTAGCGGAACTACGCAGTATTTT.